The sequence of this T cell receptor beta chain was determined in a study of shared clonotypes between healthy human individuals. The overall study: The cohort comprised a couple of women and a few men. Their ages spanned 18 to 49 years.

The repertoire was sequenced with immunoSEQ multiplex PCR; TCRdb's copy has only in-frame clones and lacks some. Here the sample spans 2 million to 2.5 million clones, approximately 95% being singletons. Sequencing was carried out using naive CD4+ T cells from PBMCs. Subset specified: CD45RA+ positively selected. The clonotype was recovered from a man aged 18 to 29 in good health. Some clones in this sample may be carry-over from other donors' samples.

CDR3 loop: CASSLPRTGTYNEQFF. Here the CDR3 DNA reads TGTGCCAGCAGTTTACCCAGGACAGGGACCTACAATGAGCAGTTCTTC. The rearrangement uses TRBV7-9 and TRBJ2-1; TRBD1 matches at 8 bases. The J segment lost 2 bases and the V segment lost 6 bases, leaving 9 bases of the junction unmatched. The germline V gene has CDR1 SEHNR and CDR2 FQNEAQ (reference sequence). This CDR3 is 16 amino acids long. The entire variable domain, with the rest obtained from reference TRBV7-9 and TRBJ2-1, is as follows: DTGVSQNPRHKITKRGQNVTFRCDPISEHNRLYWYRQTLGQGPEFLTYFQNEAQLEKSRLLSDRFSAERPKGSFSTLEIQRTEQGDSAMYLCASSLPRTGTYNEQFFGPGTRLTVL.